One T cell receptor (beta chain) is described in this entry. Antigen specificity is unknown. This sample was included in a study of cytomegalovirus exposure and HLA in healthy donors. PCR used 60 Vbeta primers and 13 Jbeta primers. Repertoires were generated with immunoSEQ multiplex PCR, while TCRdb's copy carries only in-frame clones and drops some. The sample includes under 110,000 clones, around 70% of them seen just once. Whole-study results and caveats: Prior analysis indicated that the majority of TCR beta V segments exhibited productivity approximately 90% or approximately 30% of the time. Analysis was carried out at a later point, and it linked a missense DCLRE1C variant to TCR beta V- and J-gene trimming. CMV serostatus was the sole immune exposure data available.

The TCR originated in a boy between 10 and 17 years old in good health and CMV-seronegative. Sequencing was performed on PBMCs.

For the CDR3, the DNA is TGCAGCGCCGGGACTAGCTGGGAGACCCAGTACTTC. Residues: CSAGTSWETQYF. The J gene is TRBJ2-5, the V gene TRBV29-1; 9 nucleotides agree with TRBD2. There are 12 residues in the CDR3. Germline CDR1 and CDR2: SQVTM and ANQGSEA. V was pared by 7 bases and J by 5 bases, with 5 bases of the junction left unmatched.